These 5 T cell receptor beta chains originate from one sample sequenced in a study of a mutant IDH1 vaccine in newly diagnosed glioma. Sequencing used immunoSEQ multiplex PCR; TCRdb keeps in-frame clones, though not all of them. The sample contains about 38,000 clones, 81% of which appear only once. Their cognate antigens are unknown. Specified time point: week 23, last vaccination. The vaccine gave 300 ug of a 20-mer mutant IDH1 peptide subcutaneously per dose. The input for sequencing was PBMCs, taken from a glioma patient whose treatment included an IDH1 peptide vaccine. The receptors shown here come from a middle-aged man with glioma.

This chain uses TRBV7-2 with TRBJ1-2; D possibly corresponds to TRBD1 (5 bases). Trimming took 8 bases from V and 6 from J, leaving 13 bases between them. Germline V gene sequence: CDR1 SGHTA, CDR2 FQGNSA. The CDR3 is 12 residues long. This CDR3 reads CASDNRKDGYTF. As DNA, the CDR3 is TGTGCCAGCGACAACAGGAAAGATGGCTACACCTTC.

V and J are TRBV2 and TRBJ2-1, with D perhaps assigned TRBD1 or TRBD2 (5 bases each). The CDR3 totals 15 residues. The germline V and J ends were trimmed by 7 bases and 4 bases, with 17 bases remaining between them. Looked up from germline, CDR1 is SNHLY and CDR2 is FYNNEI. The CDR3 sequence is CASIGDRISYNEQFF. CDR3 DNA: TGTGCCAGCATCGGGGACCGCATCTCATACAATGAGCAGTTCTTC.

This chain uses TRBV9 with TRBJ2-7, with 10 bases that match TRBD2. This CDR3 contains 20 residues. J lost 6 bases, V lost 4 bases, and 25 bases had no gene match. CDR1 is SGDLS, CDR2 YYNGEE, per germline. This chain's CDR3 is CASSQKAGLACYRPTGEQYF. CDR3 DNA sequence: TGTGCCAGCAGCCAAAAAGCGGGACTAGCGTGTTATCGTCCTACGGGCGAGCAGTACTTC.

This chain connects TRBV9 to TRBJ2-4; 10 bases fit TRBD2. The CDR3 has 19 residues. V gave up 4 bases and J gave up 1 base; unmatched junction bases: 14. Per the germline V gene, CDR1 is SGDLS and CDR2 is YYNGEE. The CDR3 here is CASSTPRAAGLAAKNIQYF. DNA of the CDR3: TGTGCCAGCAGCACACCCAGGGCTGCGGGACTAGCGGCCAAAAACATTCAGTACTTC.

The chain employs TRBV13 and TRBJ2-1, with 7 positions matching TRBD1. The V gene's germline CDR1 is PRHDT and CDR2 FYEKMQ (reference sequence). The V and J ends lost 6 bases and 4 bases, in that order; junction bases with no gene match: 6. This CDR3 is 14 amino acids long. CDR3 coding DNA: TGTGCCAGCAGTTCCCCAGGGGGTTACAATGAGCAGTTCTTC. Translation: CASSSPGGYNEQFF.